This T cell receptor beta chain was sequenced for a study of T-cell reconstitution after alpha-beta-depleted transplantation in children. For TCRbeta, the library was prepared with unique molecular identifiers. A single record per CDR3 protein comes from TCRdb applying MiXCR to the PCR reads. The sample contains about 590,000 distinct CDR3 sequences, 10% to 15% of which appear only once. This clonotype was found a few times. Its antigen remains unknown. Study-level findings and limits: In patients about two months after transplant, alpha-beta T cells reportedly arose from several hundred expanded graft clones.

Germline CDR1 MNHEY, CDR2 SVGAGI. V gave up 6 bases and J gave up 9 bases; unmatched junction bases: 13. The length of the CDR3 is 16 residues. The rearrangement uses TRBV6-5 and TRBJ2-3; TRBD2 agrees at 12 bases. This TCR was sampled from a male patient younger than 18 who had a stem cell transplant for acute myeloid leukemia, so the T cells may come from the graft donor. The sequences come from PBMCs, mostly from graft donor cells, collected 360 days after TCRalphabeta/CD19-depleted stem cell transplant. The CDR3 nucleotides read TGTGCCAGCAGCTTAGGACTAGCGGGATCCGAGGGCACGCAGTATTTT. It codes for CASSLGLAGSEGTQYF.